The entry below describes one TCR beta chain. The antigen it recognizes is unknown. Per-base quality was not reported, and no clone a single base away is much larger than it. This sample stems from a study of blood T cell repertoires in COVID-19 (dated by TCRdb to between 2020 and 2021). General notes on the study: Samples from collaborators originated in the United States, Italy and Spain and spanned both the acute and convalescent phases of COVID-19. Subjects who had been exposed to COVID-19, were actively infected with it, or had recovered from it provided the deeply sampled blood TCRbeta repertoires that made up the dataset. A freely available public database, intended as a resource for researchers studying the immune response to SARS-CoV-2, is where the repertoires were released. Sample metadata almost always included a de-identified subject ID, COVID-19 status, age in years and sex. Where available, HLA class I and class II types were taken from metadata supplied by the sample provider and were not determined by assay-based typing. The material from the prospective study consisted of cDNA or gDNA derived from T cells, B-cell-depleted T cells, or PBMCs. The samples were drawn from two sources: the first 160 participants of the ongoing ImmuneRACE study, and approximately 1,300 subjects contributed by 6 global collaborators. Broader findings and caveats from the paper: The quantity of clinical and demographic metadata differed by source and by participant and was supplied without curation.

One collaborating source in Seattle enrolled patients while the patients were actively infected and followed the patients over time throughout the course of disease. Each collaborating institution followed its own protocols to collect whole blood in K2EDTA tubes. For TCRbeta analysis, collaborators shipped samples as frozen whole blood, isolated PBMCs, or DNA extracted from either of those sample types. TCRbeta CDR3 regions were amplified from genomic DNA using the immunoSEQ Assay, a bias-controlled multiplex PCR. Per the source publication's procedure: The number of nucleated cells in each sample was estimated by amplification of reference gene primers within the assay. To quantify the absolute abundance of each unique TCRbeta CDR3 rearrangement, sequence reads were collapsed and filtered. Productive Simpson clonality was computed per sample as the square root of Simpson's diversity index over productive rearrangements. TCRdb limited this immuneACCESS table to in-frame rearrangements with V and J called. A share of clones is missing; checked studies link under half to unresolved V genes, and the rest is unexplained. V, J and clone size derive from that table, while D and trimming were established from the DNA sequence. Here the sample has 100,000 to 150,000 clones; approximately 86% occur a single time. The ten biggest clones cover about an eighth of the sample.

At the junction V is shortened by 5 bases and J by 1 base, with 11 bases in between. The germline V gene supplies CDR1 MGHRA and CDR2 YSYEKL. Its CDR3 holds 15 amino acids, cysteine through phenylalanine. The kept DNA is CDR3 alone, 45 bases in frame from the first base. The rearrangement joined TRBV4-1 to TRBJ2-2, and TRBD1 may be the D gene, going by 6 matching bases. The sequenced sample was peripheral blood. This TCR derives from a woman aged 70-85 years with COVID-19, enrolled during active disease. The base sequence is TGCGCCAGCAGCAAAGGACAGCTGAACACCGGGGAGCTGTTTTTT. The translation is CASSKGQLNTGELFF.